This entry features one T cell receptor beta chain sequence. Judged by its sample share, this clone qualifies as medium-sized (0.01 to 0.1%). There is no known antigen for this receptor. Base quality data are lacking; no much larger clone is found one base away. This record belongs to a study of blood T cell repertoires in COVID-19 (dated by TCRdb to 2018 to 2021). Looking at the study overall: The collaborator samples originated in the United States, Italy and Spain and spanned the acute and convalescent phases of COVID-19. Where HLA class I and class II types were available, the types were taken from metadata supplied by the sample provider, not from assay-based typing. The prospective study material was composed of cDNA or gDNA derived from T cells, B-cell-depleted T cells, or PBMCs. The repertoires were released in a freely available public database meant as a resource for research on the immune response to SARS-CoV-2. Sample metadata almost always included a de-identified subject ID, COVID-19 status, age in years and sex. Deeply sampled blood TCRbeta repertoires from subjects exposed to, actively infected with, or recovered from COVID-19 were included in the dataset. The samples were drawn from the first 160 participants of the ongoing ImmuneRACE study and from 950 to 1,500 subjects provided by 6 global collaborators.

In the prospective study, participants were 18 to 89 years old, resided in fewer than 25 geographic areas of the United States, and were enrolled through a virtual design. In the prospective study, participants were assigned to cohorts based on the clinical history participants reported in a screening survey and a study questionnaire. ImmuneRACE Cohort 3 recovered participants were defined by two consecutive negative NP/OP PCR tests, healthcare professional clearance, or symptom resolution. In the prospective study, whole blood, serum and a nasopharyngeal or oropharyngeal swab were collected from each participant by mobile phlebotomists. Over an approximately 2-month period, participants in the prospective study had the option of providing additional blood draws and questionnaires. Before DNA extraction, prospective study blood samples were shipped either frozen or at room temperature. The immunoSEQ Assay, a bias-controlled multiplex PCR, was used to amplify TCRbeta CDR3 regions from genomic DNA. The authors' pipeline ran thus. The number of nucleated cells in each sample was estimated by amplification of reference gene primers within the assay. To quantify the absolute abundance of each unique TCRbeta CDR3 rearrangement, sequence reads were collapsed and filtered. For each sample, productive Simpson clonality was calculated as the square root of Simpson's diversity index across productive rearrangements. TCRdb provides this immuneACCESS table in a form limited to in-frame rearrangements. Some clones are lacking; in checked studies, under half of them reflect an unresolved V gene, and why the rest are absent is not known. The V and J calls and clone size come from that table; D and trimming were worked out from the DNA. The sample includes approximately 160,000 clones, with around four fifths observed a single time. The top ten clones comprise nearly 4.5% of the sample.

General study outcomes and caveats: The quantity of clinical and demographic metadata differed by source and by participant and was supplied without curation.

The material sequenced was PBMCs or T cells enriched from blood (not recorded which). This TCR was sampled from a woman aged 45-65 years who had recovered from COVID-19.

The CDR3 region reads CASSEVQGGSPLHF. The base sequence is TGTGCCAGCAGTGAAGTGCAGGGTGGCTCACCCCTCCACTTT. The chain employs TRBV6-1 and TRBJ1-6; 5 matching bases give a weak D call of TRBD1. The germline V gene yields MNHNS for CDR1 and SASEGT for CDR2. The germline ends are 11 bases apart after V is trimmed by 1 base and J by 10 bases. Including the terminal cysteine and phenylalanine, the CDR3 comprises 14 residues. The sequence is cut down to CDR3 DNA, 42 bases in frame from base 1.